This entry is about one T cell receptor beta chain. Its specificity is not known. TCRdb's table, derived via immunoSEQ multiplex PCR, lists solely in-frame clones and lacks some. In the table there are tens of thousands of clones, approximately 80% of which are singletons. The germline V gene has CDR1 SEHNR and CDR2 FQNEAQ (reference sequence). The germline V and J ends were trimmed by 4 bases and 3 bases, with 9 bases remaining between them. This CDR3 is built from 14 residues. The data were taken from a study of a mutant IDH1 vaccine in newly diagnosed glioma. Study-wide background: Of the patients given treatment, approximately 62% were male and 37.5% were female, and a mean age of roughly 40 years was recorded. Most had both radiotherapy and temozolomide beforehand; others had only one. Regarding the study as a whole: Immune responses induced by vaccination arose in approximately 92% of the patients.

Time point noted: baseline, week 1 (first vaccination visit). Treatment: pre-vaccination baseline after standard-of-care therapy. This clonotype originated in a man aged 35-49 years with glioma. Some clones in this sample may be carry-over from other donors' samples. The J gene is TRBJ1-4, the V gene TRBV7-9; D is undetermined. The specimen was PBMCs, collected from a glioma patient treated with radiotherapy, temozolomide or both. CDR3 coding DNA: TGTGCCAGCAGCTCACAAGGACCTAATGAAAAACTGTTTTTT. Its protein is CASSSQGPNEKLFF. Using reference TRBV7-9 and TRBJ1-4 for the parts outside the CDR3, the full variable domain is DTGVSQNPRHKITKRGQNVTFRCDPISEHNRLYWYRQTLGQGPEFLTYFQNEAQLEKSRLLSDRFSAERPKGSFSTLEIQRTEQGDSAMYLCASSSQGPNEKLFFGSGTQLSVL.